One and the same sample provided the 11 T cell receptor beta chains below, sequenced in a study of T cells after yellow fever vaccination. TCRdb called the 5' RACE reads again in MiXCR, with one record for every CDR3 protein. The top ten clones hold 2.5% of a sample with 150,000 to 200,000 distinct CDR3 sequences, more than 5.5% of them seen once. The specimen comprised CD4+ T cells sorted from PBMCs, sampled 4 to 6 days after the first yellow fever vaccination. These receptors originate from a man aged 18 to 29 who received the YFV17D yellow fever vaccine.

As concerns this clonotype: This may come from a read error, since a much larger clone is one base off. V and J are TRBV7-2 and TRBJ1-2, with 7 bases matching TRBD1. The CDR3 runs to 13 residues. CDR1 is SGHTA, CDR2 FQGNSA, per germline. V was clipped by 5 bases and J by 5 bases; unmatched bases: 5. This CDR3 is CASSVDREYGYTF. DNA for the CDR3: TGTGCCAGCAGCGTAGACAGGGAATATGGCTACACCTTC.

This clonotype was detected only a few times. Germline is not matched at one junction end, which may reflect a read error. V is TRBV20-1 and J is TRBJ1-2; D call uncertain. CDR1 and CDR2 from the germline V gene are DFQATT and SNEGSKA (reference sequence). The CDR3 has 10 residues. For the CDR3, the DNA is TGTGCGGCGTCTGCAAATGGCTACACCTTC. Amino acids: CAASANGYTF.

Many counts were recorded for this clonotype. This chain uses TRBV5-4 with TRBJ2-3; no clear D. With 4 bases removed from V and 4 bases from J, the gap between germline ends came to 13 bases. CDR3 length equals 14 residues. The V gene's germline CDR1 is SGHNT and CDR2 YYREEE (reference sequence). In DNA form, the CDR3 reads TGTGCCAGCAGCCCTCGTATTAGGTCAGATACGCAGTATTTT. Translating gives CASSPRIRSDTQYF.

The sample holds a few counts of this clonotype. The chain uses TRBV6-5 and TRBJ1-2; TRBD1 aligns across 7 bases. CDR3 length equals 13 residues. Germline V gives CDR1 MNHEY, CDR2 SVGAGI. V dropped 6 bases and J dropped 3; count of bases not matched to a gene: 4. The chain's CDR3 is CASRPGQHYGYTF. The CDR3 DNA reads as TGTGCCAGCAGGCCGGGACAGCACTATGGCTACACCTTC.

This chain joins TRBV4-2 and TRBJ2-4; 8 bases are shared with TRBD1. The CDR3 spans 17 residues. The V gene's germline CDR1 is LGHNA and CDR2 YNFKEQ. Trimming at V came to 0 bases and at J to 1 base, leaving 5 bases not matched to a gene. This CDR3 is CASSQETGVRAKNIQYF. DNA for the CDR3: TGTGCCAGCAGCCAAGAGACAGGGGTGAGGGCCAAAAACATTCAGTACTTC.

This clonotype was counted at least ten times. This chain links TRBV30 with TRBJ1-2; unclear D gene. CDR3 size: 11 residues. The V and J ends lost 2 bases and 3 bases respectively, with 4 bases between them. Looked up from germline, CDR1 is GTSNPN and CDR2 is SVGIG (reference sequence). CDR3: CAWSQYYGYTF. In nucleotides, the CDR3 is TGTGCCTGGAGTCAGTACTATGGCTACACCTTC.

In this sample, this clonotype turned up many times. The J gene is TRBJ2-3, the V gene TRBV7-3; D not certain. With 4 bases removed from V and 6 bases from J, the gap between germline ends came to 11 bases. The CDR3 runs to 13 residues. Germline CDR1 reads SGHTA; CDR2 reads FQGTGA. This CDR3 reads CASSSRPEDTQYF. CDR3 coding DNA: TGTGCCAGCAGCTCCCGACCCGAGGATACGCAGTATTTT. Full variable domain (outside the CDR3, taken from reference TRBV7-3 and TRBJ2-3): GAGVSQTPSNKVTEKGKYVELRCDPISGHTALYWYRQSLGQGPEFLIYFQGTGAADDSGLPNDRFFAVRPEGSVSTLKIQRTERGDSAVYLCASSSRPEDTQYFGPGTRLTVL.

This clonotype was seen many times. This rearrangement joins TRBV19 to TRBJ1-1, with 8 nucleotides matching TRBD1. The germline gives CDR1 LNHDA, CDR2 SQIVND (reference sequence). This CDR3 is built from 13 residues. Trimming cost V 10 bases and J 2 bases; bases outside gene matches: 6. Here the CDR3 reads CATGDRGNTEAFF. CDR3 coding DNA: TGTGCCACGGGAGACAGGGGAAACACTGAAGCTTTCTTT. The whole variable domain, remainder taken from reference TRBV19 and TRBJ1-1, is DGGITQSPKYLFRKEGQNVTLSCEQNLNHDAMYWYRQDPGQGLRLIYYSQIVNDFQKGDIAEGYSVSREKKESFPLTVTSAQKNPTAFYLCATGDRGNTEAFFGQGTRLTVV.

This clonotype came up a few times. The chain is built from TRBV10-3 and TRBJ1-6, with D hard to call. The CDR3 is 12 amino acids. From germline, CDR1 is ENHRY and CDR2 SYGVKD. V shed 3 bases and J shed 8 bases, with 5 bases lying between them. The CDR3 region is CAISDGDSPLHF. The CDR3 DNA is TGTGCCATCAGTGATGGGGATTCACCCCTCCACTTT.

This clonotype has ten or more counts. The J gene is TRBJ1-3, the V gene TRBV7-9; TRBD1 aligns across 7 bases. The CDR3 extends over 13 amino acids. With 8 bases clipped from V and 0 bases from J, the junction kept 1 base outside the gene matches. CDR1 and CDR2 from the germline V gene are SEHNR and FQNEAQ (reference sequence). The CDR3 protein is CASRDSSGNTIYF. DNA for the CDR3: TGTGCCAGCCGGGACAGCTCTGGAAACACCATATATTTT. Using reference TRBV7-9 and TRBJ1-3 for the parts outside the CDR3, the full variable domain is DTGVSQNPRHKITKRGQNVTFRCDPISEHNRLYWYRQTLGQGPEFLTYFQNEAQLEKSRLLSDRFSAERPKGSFSTLEIQRTEQGDSAMYLCASRDSSGNTIYFGEGSWLTVV.

This clonotype was seen a few times. The chain recombines TRBV12-3 or TRBV12-4 with TRBJ1-1; D is unresolved. The length of the CDR3 is 14 residues. V gave up 7 bases and J gave up 4 bases, with 16 bases separating them. The DNA for the CDR3 is TGTGCCAGCATGGGCACGACTACCCTCACTGAAGCTTTCTTT. Amino acid sequence: CASMGTTTLTEAFF.